The T cell receptor beta chain described here comes from a study of blood T cell repertoires in COVID-19. The table came from immunoSEQ multiplex PCR; TCRdb's copy has only in-frame clones and leaves some out. The table shows approximately 250,000 clones, with about 91% occurring only once. The CDR3 spans 13 residues. The V segment lost 6 bases and the J segment 9 bases; nucleotides outside the gene matches: 5. Clinical history reported by participants formed the basis on which cohorts were assigned. This clone was observed at least ten times. This specimen includes other DNA sequences encoding the same CDR3.

The genes are TRBV12-3 or TRBV12-4 and TRBJ2-1; the match to TRBD2 covers 10 bases. The receptor was derived from a woman in her 40s with acute COVID-19. The sample consisted of PBMCs or T cells enriched from blood (not recorded which). The CDR3 reads CASSPSGRGEQFF. DNA of the CDR3: TGTGCCAGCAGCCCTAGCGGGAGAGGTGAGCAGTTCTTC.